This T cell receptor beta chain was captured by sequencing in a study of T-cell reconstitution after alpha-beta-depleted transplantation in children. Findings of the study overall: At around two months after transplant, the alpha-beta T cells were reportedly derived from several hundred expanded clones that came from non-depleted graft cells. TCRbeta diversity was high at day 60 in some patients (a result of surviving recipient T cells and thymic progenitors). Hyperexpanded clones declined; after one year, newly produced T cells mostly supplied diversity.

TCRbeta library construction was performed incorporating unique molecular identifiers. TCRdb redid the calling of the PCR reads with MiXCR, one entry per CDR3 protein. The table records 600,000 or so distinct CDR3 sequences, under 25% of them present only once. The sample holds many counts of this clonotype. No antigen is known for it. V shed 4 bases and J 0 bases; nucleotides not matched to a gene: 3. CDR1 KGHSH and CDR2 LQKENI come from the germline V gene. This CDR3 is 15 amino acids long. Sequenced here: PBMCs, mostly from graft donor cells, sampled 360 days after TCRalphabeta/CD19-depleted stem cell transplant. The clonotype was recovered from a boy in the first two years of life who had a stem cell transplant for acute myeloid leukemia, so the T cells may come from the graft donor. The rearrangement uses TRBV18 and TRBJ1-5; TRBD1 aligns across 7 bases. CDR3 in amino acids: CASSLNRGSNQPQHF. The CDR3 DNA is TGTGCCAGCTCACTTAACAGGGGTAGCAATCAGCCCCAGCATTTT.